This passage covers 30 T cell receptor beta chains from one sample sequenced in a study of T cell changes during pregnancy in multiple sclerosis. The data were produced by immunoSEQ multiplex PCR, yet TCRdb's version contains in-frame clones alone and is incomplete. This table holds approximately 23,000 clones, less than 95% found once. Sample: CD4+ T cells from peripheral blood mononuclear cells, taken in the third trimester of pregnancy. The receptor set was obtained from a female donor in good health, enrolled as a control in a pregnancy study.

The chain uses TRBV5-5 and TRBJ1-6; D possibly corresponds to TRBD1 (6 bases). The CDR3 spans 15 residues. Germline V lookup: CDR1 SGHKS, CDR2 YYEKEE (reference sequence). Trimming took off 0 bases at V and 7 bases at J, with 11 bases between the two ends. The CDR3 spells CASSLEWTANSPLHF. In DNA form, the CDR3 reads TGTGCCAGCAGCTTGGAGTGGACAGCCAATTCACCCCTCCACTTT.

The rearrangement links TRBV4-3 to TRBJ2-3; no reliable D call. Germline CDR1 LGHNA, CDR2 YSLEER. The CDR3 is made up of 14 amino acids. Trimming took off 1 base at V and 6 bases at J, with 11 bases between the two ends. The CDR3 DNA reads TGCGCCAGCAGCCAAGGGTCCGACGGGGATACGCAGTATTTT. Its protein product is CASSQGSDGDTQYF.

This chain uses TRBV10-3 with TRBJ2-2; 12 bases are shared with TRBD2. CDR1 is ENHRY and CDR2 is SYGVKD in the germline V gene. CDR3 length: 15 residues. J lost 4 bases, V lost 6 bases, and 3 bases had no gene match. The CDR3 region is CAISPTSGGTGELFF. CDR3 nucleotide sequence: TGTGCCATCAGCCCGACTAGCGGGGGCACCGGGGAGCTGTTTTTT.

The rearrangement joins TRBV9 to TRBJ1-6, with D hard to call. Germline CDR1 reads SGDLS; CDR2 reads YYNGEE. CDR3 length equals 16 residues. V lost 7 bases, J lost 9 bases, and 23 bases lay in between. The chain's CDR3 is CASGKTDGVAGSPLHF. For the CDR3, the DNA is TGTGCCAGCGGGAAAACTGACGGGGTAGCGGGTTCACCCCTCCACTTT. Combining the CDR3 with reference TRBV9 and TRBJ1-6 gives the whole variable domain DSGVTQTPKHLITATGQRVTLRCSPRSGDLSVYWYQQSLDQGLQFLIQYYNGEERAKGNILERFSAQQFPDLHSELNLSSLELGDSALYFCASGKTDGVAGSPLHFGNGTRLTVT.

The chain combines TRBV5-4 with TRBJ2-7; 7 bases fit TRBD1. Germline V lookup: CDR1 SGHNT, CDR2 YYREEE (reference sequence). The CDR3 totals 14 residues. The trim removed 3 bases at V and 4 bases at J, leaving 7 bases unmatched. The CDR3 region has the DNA TGTGCCAGCAGCTCCCCCACAGGGGCGTACGAGCAGTACTTC. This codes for CASSSPTGAYEQYF.

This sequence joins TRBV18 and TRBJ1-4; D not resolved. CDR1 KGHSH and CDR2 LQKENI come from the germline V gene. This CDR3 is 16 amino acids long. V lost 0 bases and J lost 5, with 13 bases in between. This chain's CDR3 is CASSPPIFRRNEKLFF. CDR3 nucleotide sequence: TGTGCCAGCTCACCACCAATATTCCGGAGAAATGAAAAACTGTTTTTT.

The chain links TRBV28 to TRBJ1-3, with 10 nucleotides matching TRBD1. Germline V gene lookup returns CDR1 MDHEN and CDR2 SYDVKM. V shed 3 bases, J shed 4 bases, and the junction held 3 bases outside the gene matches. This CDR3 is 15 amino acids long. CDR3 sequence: CASSLTGGAGNTIYF. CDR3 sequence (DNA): TGTGCCAGCAGTTTGACAGGGGGCGCCGGAAACACCATATATTTT.

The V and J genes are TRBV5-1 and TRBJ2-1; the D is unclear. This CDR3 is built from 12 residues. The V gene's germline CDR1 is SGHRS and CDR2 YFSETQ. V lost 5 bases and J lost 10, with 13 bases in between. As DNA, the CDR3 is TGCGCCAGCAGGTCGGAAGCGCGAGAGCAGTTCTTC. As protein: CASRSEAREQFF.

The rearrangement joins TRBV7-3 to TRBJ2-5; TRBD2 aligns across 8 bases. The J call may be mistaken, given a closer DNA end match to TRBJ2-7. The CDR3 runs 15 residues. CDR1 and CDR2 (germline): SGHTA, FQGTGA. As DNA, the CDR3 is TGTGCCAGCAGCTTACTGGCGGGAGGACTCTACGAGCAGTACTTC. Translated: CASSLLAGGLYEQYF.

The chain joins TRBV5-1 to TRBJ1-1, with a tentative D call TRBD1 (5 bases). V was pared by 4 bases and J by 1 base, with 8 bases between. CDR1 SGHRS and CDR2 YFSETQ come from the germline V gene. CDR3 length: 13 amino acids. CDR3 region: CASSPRGNTEAFF. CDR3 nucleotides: TGCGCCAGCAGCCCTAGGGGGAACACTGAAGCTTTCTTT. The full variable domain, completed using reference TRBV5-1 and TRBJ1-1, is KAGVTQTPRYLIKTRGQQVTLSCSPISGHRSVSWYQQTPGQGLQFLFEYFSETQRNKGNFPGRFSGRQFSNSRSEMNVSTLELGDSALYLCASSPRGNTEAFFGQGTRLTVV.

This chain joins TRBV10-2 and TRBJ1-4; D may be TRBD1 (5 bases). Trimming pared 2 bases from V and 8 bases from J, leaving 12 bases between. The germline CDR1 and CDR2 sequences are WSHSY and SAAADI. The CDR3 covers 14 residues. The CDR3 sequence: CASSEVGEGEKLFF. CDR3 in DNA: TGCGCCAGCAGTGAGGTAGGGGAAGGAGAAAAACTGTTTTTT.

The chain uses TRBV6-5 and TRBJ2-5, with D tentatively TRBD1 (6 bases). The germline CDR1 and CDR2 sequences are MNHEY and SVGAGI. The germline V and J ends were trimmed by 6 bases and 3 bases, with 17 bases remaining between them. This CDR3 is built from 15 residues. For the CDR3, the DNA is TGTGCCAGCAGGGCCCTCAGGGGTTTGGAAGAGACCCAGTACTTC. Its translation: CASRALRGLEETQYF.

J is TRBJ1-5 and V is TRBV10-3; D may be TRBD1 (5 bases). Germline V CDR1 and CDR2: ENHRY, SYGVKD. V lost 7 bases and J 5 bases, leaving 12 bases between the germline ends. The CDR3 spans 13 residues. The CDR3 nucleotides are TGTGCCATCAAGGGGAGCGGGGATCAGCCCCAGCATTTT. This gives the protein CAIKGSGDQPQHF.

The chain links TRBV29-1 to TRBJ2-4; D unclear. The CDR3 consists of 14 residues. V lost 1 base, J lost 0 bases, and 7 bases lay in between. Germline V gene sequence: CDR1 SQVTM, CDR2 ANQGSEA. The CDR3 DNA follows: TGCAGCGTTGAAGGGAGATTAGCCAAAAACATTCAGTACTTC. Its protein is CSVEGRLAKNIQYF.

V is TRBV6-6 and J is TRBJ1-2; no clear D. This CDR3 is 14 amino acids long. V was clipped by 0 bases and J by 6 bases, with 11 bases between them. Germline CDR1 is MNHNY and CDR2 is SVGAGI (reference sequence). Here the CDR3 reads CASSYSERGDGYTF. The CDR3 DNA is TGTGCCAGCAGTTACTCGGAGCGGGGAGATGGCTACACCTTC.

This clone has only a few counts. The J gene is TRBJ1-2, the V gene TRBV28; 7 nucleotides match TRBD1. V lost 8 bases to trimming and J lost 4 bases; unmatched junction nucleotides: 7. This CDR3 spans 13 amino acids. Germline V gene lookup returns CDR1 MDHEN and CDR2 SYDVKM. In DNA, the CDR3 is TGTGCCAGCTCCCTACAGGGGACCTATGGCTACACCTTC. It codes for CASSLQGTYGYTF.

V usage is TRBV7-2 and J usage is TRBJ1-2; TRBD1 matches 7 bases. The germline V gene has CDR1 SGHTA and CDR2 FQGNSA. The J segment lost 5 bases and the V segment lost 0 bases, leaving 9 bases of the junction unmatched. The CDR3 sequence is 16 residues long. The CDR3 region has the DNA TGTGCCAGCAGCTTAGCGCCGGCAGGGGGTCGGTATGGCTACACCTTC. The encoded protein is CASSLAPAGGRYGYTF.

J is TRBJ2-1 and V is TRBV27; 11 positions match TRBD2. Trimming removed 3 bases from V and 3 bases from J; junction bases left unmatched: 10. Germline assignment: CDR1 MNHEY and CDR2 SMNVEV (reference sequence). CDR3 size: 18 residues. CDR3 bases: TGTGCCAGCAGTTTGCCGCCCGTGGGACTAGCGGTCTACAATGAGCAGTTCTTC. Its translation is CASSLPPVGLAVYNEQFF.

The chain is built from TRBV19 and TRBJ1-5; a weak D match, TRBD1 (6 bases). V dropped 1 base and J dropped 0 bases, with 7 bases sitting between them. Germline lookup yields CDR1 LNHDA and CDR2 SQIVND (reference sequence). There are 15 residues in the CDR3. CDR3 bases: TGTGCCAGTAGTATAGCACAGGGTAGCAATCAGCCCCAGCATTTT. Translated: CASSIAQGSNQPQHF.

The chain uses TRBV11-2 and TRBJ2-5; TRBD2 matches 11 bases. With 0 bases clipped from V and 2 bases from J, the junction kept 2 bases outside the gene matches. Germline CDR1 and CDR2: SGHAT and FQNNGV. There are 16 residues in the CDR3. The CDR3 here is CASSLDSGGGQETQYF. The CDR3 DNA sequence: TGTGCCAGCAGCTTAGATAGCGGGGGGGGGCAAGAGACCCAGTACTTC.

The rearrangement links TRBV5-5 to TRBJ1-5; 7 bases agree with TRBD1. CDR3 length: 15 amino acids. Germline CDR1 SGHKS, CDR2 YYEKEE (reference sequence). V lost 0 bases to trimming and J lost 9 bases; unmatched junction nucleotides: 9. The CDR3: CASSLEQGSLRPQHF. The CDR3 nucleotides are TGTGCCAGCAGCTTGGAACAGGGGAGTCTAAGGCCCCAGCATTTT.

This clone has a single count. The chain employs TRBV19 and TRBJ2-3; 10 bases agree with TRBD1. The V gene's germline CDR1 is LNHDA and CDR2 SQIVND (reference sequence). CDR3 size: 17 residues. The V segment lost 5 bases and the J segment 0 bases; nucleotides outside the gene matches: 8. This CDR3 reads CASSRRGTGDSTDTQYF. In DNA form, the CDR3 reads TGTGCCAGTAGTCGACGGGGGACAGGGGACAGCACAGATACGCAGTATTTT.

CDR3 sequence reads: CASSPRSGQAQETQYF. The CDR3 nucleotides are TGTGCCAGTAGTCCCAGAAGCGGACAGGCCCAAGAGACCCAGTACTTC. V gene TRBV19 combines with J gene TRBJ2-5; TRBD1 matches 7 bases. V was clipped by 5 bases and J by 1 base; unmatched bases: 10. Germline CDR1 LNHDA, CDR2 SQIVND (reference sequence). There are 16 residues in the CDR3.

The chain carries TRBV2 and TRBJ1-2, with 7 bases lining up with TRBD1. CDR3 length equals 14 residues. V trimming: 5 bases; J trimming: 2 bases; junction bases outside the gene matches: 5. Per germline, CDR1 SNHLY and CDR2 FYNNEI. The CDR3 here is CASSHGTENYGYTF. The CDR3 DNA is TGTGCCAGCAGTCACGGGACAGAGAACTATGGCTACACCTTC. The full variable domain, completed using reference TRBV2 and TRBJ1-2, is EPEVTQTPSHQVTQMGQEVILRCVPISNHLYFYWYRQILGQKVEFLVSFYNNEISEKSEIFDDQFSVERPDGSNFTLKIRSTKLEDSAMYFCASSHGTENYGYTFGSGTRLTVV.

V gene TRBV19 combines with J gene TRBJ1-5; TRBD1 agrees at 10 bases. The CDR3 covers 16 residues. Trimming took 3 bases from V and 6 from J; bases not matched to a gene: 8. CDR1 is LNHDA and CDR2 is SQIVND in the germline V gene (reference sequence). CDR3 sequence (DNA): TGTGCCAGTAGTATCGGGGACAGGGGCTACATTCAGCCCCAGCATTTT. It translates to CASSIGDRGYIQPQHF.

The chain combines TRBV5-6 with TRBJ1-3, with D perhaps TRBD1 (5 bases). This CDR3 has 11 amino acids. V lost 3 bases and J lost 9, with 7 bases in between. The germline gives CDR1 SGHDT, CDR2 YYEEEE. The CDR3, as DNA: TGTGCCAGCAGCTCCAGGGCCACCATATATTTT. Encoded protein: CASSSRATIYF.

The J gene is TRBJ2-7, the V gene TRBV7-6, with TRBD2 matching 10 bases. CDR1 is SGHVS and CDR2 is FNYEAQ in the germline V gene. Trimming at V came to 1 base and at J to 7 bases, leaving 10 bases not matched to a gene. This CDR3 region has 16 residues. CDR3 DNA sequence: TGTGCCAGCAGCTTAGTTGGCCTAGCGGGAGTGGAGGAGCAGTACTTC. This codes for CASSLVGLAGVEEQYF.

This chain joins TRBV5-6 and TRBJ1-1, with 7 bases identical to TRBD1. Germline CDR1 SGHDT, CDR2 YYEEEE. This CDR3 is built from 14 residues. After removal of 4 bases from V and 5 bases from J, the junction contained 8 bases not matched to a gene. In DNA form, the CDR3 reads TGTGCCAGCAGCCGTACAGGGGTAGAGACTGAAGCTTTCTTT. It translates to CASSRTGVETEAFF.

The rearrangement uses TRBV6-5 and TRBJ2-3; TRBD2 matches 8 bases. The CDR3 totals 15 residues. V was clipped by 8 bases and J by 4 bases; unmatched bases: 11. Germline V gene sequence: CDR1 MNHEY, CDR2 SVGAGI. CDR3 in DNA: TGTGCCAGCTCCCGGGGGGGGGCCAGGGCAGATACGCAGTATTTT. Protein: CASSRGGARADTQYF.

The CDR3 reads CASSFPGSGSVGYNEQFF. The CDR3 DNA reads as TGTGCCAGCAGCTTTCCCGGTAGCGGGAGCGTTGGCTACAATGAGCAGTTCTTC. The J gene is TRBJ2-1, the V gene TRBV7-9; 9 bases match TRBD2. Germline CDR1 reads SEHNR; CDR2 reads FQNEAQ (reference sequence). Trimming at V came to 3 bases and at J to 3 bases, leaving 12 bases not matched to a gene. The CDR3 is 18 amino acids.